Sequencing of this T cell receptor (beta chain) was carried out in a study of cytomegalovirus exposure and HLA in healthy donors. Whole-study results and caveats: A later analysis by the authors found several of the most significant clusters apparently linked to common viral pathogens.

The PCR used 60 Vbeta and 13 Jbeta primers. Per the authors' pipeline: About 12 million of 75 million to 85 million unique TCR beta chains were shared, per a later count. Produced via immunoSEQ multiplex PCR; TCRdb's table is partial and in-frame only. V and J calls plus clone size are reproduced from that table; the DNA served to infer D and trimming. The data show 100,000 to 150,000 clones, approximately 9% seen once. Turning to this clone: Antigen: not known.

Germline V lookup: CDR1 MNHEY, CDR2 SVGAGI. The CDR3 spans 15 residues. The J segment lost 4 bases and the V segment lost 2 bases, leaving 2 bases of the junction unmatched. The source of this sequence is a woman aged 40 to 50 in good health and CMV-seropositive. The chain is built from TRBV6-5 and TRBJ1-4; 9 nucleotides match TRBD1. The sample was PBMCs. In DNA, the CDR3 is TGTGCCAGCAGTTACGGGACAGGGCTTAATGAAAAACTGTTTTTT. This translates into CASSYGTGLNEKLFF.